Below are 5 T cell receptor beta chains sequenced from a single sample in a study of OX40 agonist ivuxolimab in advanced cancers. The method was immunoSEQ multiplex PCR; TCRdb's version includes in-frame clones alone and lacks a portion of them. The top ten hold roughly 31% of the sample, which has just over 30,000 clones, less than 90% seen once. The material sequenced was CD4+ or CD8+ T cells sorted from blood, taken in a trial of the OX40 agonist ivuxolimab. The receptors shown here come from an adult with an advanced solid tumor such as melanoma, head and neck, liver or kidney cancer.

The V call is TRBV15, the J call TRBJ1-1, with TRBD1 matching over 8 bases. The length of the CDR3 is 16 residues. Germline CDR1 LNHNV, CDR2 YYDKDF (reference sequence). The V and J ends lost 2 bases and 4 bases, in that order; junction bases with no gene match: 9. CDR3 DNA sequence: TGTGCCACCAGCAGAAACAGGGGGGTCTTTAGCACTGAAGCTTTCTTT. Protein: CATSRNRGVFSTEAFF.

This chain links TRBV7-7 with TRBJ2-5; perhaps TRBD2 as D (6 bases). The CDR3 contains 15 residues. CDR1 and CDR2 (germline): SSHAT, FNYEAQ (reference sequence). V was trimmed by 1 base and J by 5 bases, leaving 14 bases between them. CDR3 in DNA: TGTGCCAGCAGCTTAGAGGGAGGAGAGATGGAGACCCAGTACTTC. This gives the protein CASSLEGGEMETQYF.

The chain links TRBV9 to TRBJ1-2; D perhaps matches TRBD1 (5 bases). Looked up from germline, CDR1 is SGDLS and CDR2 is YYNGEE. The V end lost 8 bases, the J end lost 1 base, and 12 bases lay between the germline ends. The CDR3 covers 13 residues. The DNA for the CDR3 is TGTGCCAGTTCAGGGCCCATTAACTATGGCTACACCTTC. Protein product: CASSGPINYGYTF.

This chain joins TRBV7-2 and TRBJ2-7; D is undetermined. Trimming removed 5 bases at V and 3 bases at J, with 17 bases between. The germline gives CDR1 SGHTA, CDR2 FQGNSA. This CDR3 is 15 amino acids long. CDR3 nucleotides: TGTGCCAGCAGCCCCGATCTAGGAGAGGTCTACGAGCAGTACTTC. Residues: CASSPDLGEVYEQYF.

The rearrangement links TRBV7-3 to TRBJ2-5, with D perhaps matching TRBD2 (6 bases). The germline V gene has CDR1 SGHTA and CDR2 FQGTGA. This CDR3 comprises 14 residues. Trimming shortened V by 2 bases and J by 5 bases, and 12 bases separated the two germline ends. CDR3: CASSLFGSGETQYF. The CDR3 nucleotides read TGTGCCAGCAGCTTATTCGGGAGTGGGGAGACCCAGTACTTC.